This T cell receptor (beta chain) is from a study of blood T cells in healthy people across ages. Regarding the study as a whole: Diversity estimates drawn from one million T cells were deemed underestimates.

Comments on this clonotype: Its antigen is as yet unknown.

Combining a sample-barcoded 5' primer with a J-beta primer mix, a second PCR ran for about 7 to 12 cycles. The template-switch adaptor was a 5' adaptor with 12 random nucleotides. It tagged each cDNA molecule. MiXCR, run by TCRdb on the 5' RACE reads, gives a single entry per CDR3 protein. The sample carries 850,000 to 1,300,000 distinct CDR3 sequences, under 55% recorded once. All donors came from Russia, were Caucasian and healthy, and spanned ages roughly 6 to 100. Peripheral blood was drawn, around 9.3 milliliters per donor. Germline V gene lookup returns CDR1 LNHNV and CDR2 YYDKDF (reference sequence). This CDR3 region has 15 residues. Trimming removed 3 bases at V and 0 bases at J, with 9 bases between.

The TCR was taken from a woman aged 55 to 70 in good health. Input material: blood. This chain links TRBV15 with TRBJ2-1; TRBD2 might be the D (5 bases). This CDR3 reads CATSRLEGSYNEQFF. The DNA for the CDR3 is TGTGCCACCAGCAGGCTCGAGGGCTCCTACAATGAGCAGTTCTTC. Full variable domain (remainder filled in from reference TRBV15 and TRBJ2-1): DAMVIQNPRYQVTQFGKPVTLSCSQTLNHNVMYWYQQKSSQAPKLLFHYYDKDFNNEADTPDNFQSRRPNTSFCFLDIRSPGLGDTAMYLCATSRLEGSYNEQFFGPGTRLTVL.